This T cell receptor (beta chain) was obtained from a study of cytomegalovirus exposure and HLA in healthy donors. Study results and limitations: Several of the most significant clusters appeared, in a later analysis, to be linked to common viral pathogens. A few CMV-associated chains were confirmed in vitro to be specific for CMV antigens.

This PCR relied on a set of 60 Vbeta primers and 13 Jbeta primers. Only in-frame clones appear in the TCRdb table, and some are missing; sequencing was by immunoSEQ multiplex PCR. This table has some 87,000 clones, around 79% appearing once. As for this clone: Antigen specificity is unknown.

V shed 5 bases, J shed 3 bases, and the junction held 11 bases outside the gene matches. The CDR3 covers 16 residues. Germline V gives CDR1 SGHRS, CDR2 YFSETQ. The chain has TRBV5-1 and TRBJ2-7, with 10 positions matching TRBD2. The specimen was PBMCs. This clonotype was sampled from a man between 18 and 29 years old in good health and CMV-seropositive. CDR3 sequence (DNA): TGCGCCAGCAGGCCTACCGAACTAGCGGGGTTCTACGAGCAGTACTTC. Translation: CASRPTELAGFYEQYF.